These 32 T cell receptor beta chains came from one sample sequenced in a study of cytomegalovirus exposure and HLA in healthy donors. Both 60 Vbeta primers and 13 Jbeta primers went into the PCR. Assay used: immunoSEQ multiplex PCR; TCRdb lists only in-frame clones, some missing. The table includes 25,000 to 35,000 clones, 35% to 55% detected once. What was sequenced was PBMCs. The receptors were sampled from a woman in her forties or fifties in good health and CMV-seronegative.

J is TRBJ2-3 and V is TRBV28; 7 bases align to TRBD2. This CDR3 has 15 amino acids. Trimming at V came to 5 bases and at J to 3 bases, leaving 8 bases not matched to a gene. The germline V gene encodes CDR1 MDHEN and CDR2 SYDVKM. CDR3 bases: TGTGCCAGCAGTCCTGGGGGGGTATGGACAGATACGCAGTATTTT. Protein: CASSPGGVWTDTQYF.

The CDR3: CASSERQGGVGTRYNEQFF. CDR3 in DNA: TGTGCCAGCAGTGAAAGACAAGGAGGGGTTGGGACTAGATACAATGAGCAGTTCTTC. The chain recombines TRBV6-1 with TRBJ2-1; 8 positions agree with TRBD2. The CDR3 has 19 residues. The germline V gene has CDR1 MNHNS and CDR2 SASEGT. V lost 2 bases and J lost 4; bases outside the gene matches: 16.

The chain recombines TRBV27 with TRBJ1-5, with D tentatively TRBD1 (5 bases). Between the trimmed V and J ends, which lost 2 bases and 0 bases, there was a span of 8 bases. CDR1 and CDR2 (germline): MNHEY, SMNVEV (reference sequence). The CDR3 has 15 residues. The CDR3 region is CASSLQGYSNQPQHF. As DNA, the CDR3 is TGTGCCAGCAGTTTACAGGGTTATAGCAATCAGCCCCAGCATTTT.

The chain couples TRBV11-2 to TRBJ1-2; D is unclear. Trimming took off 3 bases at V and 0 bases at J, with 5 bases between the two ends. The CDR3 extends over 13 amino acids. Germline lookup yields CDR1 SGHAT and CDR2 FQNNGV. CDR3 protein: CASSFGPNYGYTF. CDR3 bases: TGTGCCAGCAGCTTTGGCCCTAACTATGGCTACACCTTC.

CDR3 sequence reads: CASSPSSAEHEQYF. The CDR3, as DNA: TGTGCCAGCTCACCAAGTTCTGCCGAGCACGAGCAGTACTTC. The chain has TRBV18 and TRBJ2-7; no reliable D call. With 2 bases removed from V and 5 bases from J, the gap between germline ends came to 13 bases. The CDR3 runs 14 residues. Germline CDR1 KGHSH, CDR2 LQKENI.

The CDR3 DNA reads as TGCGCCAGCAGCCCCTCGGCTAGCTCCCCCAGCAATGAGCAGTTCTTC. It specifies CASSPSASSPSNEQFF. The chain joins TRBV5-1 to TRBJ2-1, with D perhaps matching TRBD2 (5 bases). The V end was cut by 4 bases, the J end by 6 bases, with 20 bases between. The CDR3 length is 16 residues. Germline assignment: CDR1 SGHRS and CDR2 YFSETQ. The full variable domain, completed using reference TRBV5-1 and TRBJ2-1, is KAGVTQTPRYLIKTRGQQVTLSCSPISGHRSVSWYQQTPGQGLQFLFEYFSETQRNKGNFPGRFSGRQFSNSRSEMNVSTLELGDSALYLCASSPSASSPSNEQFFGPGTRLTVL.

The V and J genes are TRBV6-1 and TRBJ1-2, with 8 bases aligning to TRBD1. The J segment lost 7 bases and the V segment lost 10 bases, leaving 14 bases of the junction unmatched. The CDR3 consists of 14 residues. The germline CDR1 and CDR2 sequences are MNHNS and SASEGT. The DNA of the CDR3 is TGTGCCACAAATCCGGGACAGGTTATAAGTGGCTACACCTTC. It codes for CATNPGQVISGYTF.

The rearrangement joins TRBV25-1 to TRBJ1-1; 8 bases align to TRBD1. The trim removed 3 bases at V and 8 bases at J, leaving 8 bases unmatched. The CDR3 loop spans 14 amino acids. Germline CDR1 MGHDK, CDR2 SYGVNS. This CDR3 reads CASSDTSRQGEAFF. The CDR3 DNA follows: TGTGCCAGCAGTGACACGTCCAGACAGGGGGAAGCTTTCTTT.

The chain combines TRBV30 with TRBJ2-2; tentatively, D is TRBD1 (5 bases). V dropped 1 base and J dropped 7 bases, with 7 bases sitting between them. Germline lookup yields CDR1 GTSNPN and CDR2 SVGIG (reference sequence). The CDR3 spans 12 residues. The DNA of the CDR3 is TGTGCCTGGAGTGAGGGGCGCGGGGAGCTGTTTTTT. Amino acid sequence: CAWSEGRGELFF.

This sequence joins TRBV7-2 and TRBJ2-7; unclear D gene. The germline V gene encodes CDR1 SGHTA and CDR2 FQGNSA. V was trimmed by 1 base and J by 7 bases, leaving 11 bases between them. This CDR3 is 13 amino acids long. The CDR3 nucleotides read TGTGCCAGCAGCTTAGATGTGGCTTGGGAGCAGTACTTC. Its translation is CASSLDVAWEQYF.

V is TRBV25-1 and J is TRBJ1-5; TRBD1 aligns across 9 bases. Germline V gene data show CDR1 as MGHDK and CDR2 as SYGVNS. CDR3 length equals 13 residues. The trim removed 7 bases at V and 6 bases at J, leaving 4 bases unmatched. CDR3 residues: CASNGTGRQPQHF. The CDR3 nucleotides are TGTGCCAGCAACGGGACAGGGCGTCAGCCCCAGCATTTT.

This clone was seen only a few times. This chain connects TRBV5-4 to TRBJ2-5; 10 nucleotides align to TRBD2. CDR3 length: 15 amino acids. J was trimmed by 1 base and V by 2 bases; bases with no gene match: 2. Germline V gives CDR1 SGHNT, CDR2 YYREEE (reference sequence). The CDR3 spells CASSLLAGPQETQYF. In nucleotides, the CDR3 is TGTGCCAGCAGCTTACTAGCGGGGCCCCAAGAGACCCAGTACTTC.

This clone was seen only a few times. V and J are TRBV5-1 and TRBJ2-5, with 9 bases matching TRBD1. CDR1 is SGHRS and CDR2 is YFSETQ in the germline V gene. J lost 3 bases, V lost 2 bases, and 2 bases had no gene match. The CDR3 covers 14 residues. In DNA, the CDR3 is TGCGCCAGCAGCTTCGGGGACAGGGAAGAGACCCAGTACTTC. Amino acid sequence: CASSFGDREETQYF.

The chain couples TRBV5-1 to TRBJ2-7; tentatively, D is TRBD1 (6 bases). CDR3 length: 14 residues. Trimming took 4 bases from V and 3 from J, leaving 14 bases between them. Per germline, CDR1 SGHRS and CDR2 YFSETQ. The CDR3 spells CASSLSTGHYEQYF. CDR3 nucleotides: TGCGCCAGCAGCCTCTCGACAGGACACTACGAGCAGTACTTC.

This clone was seen a few times. V usage is TRBV27 and J usage is TRBJ2-7; weak D call: TRBD2 (5 bases). The CDR3 runs to 17 residues. Germline CDR1 and CDR2: MNHEY and SMNVEV (reference sequence). Trimming removed 6 bases from V and 0 bases from J, with 21 bases in between. The CDR3 is CASRASWSAPISYEQYF. In DNA, the CDR3 is TGTGCCAGCAGGGCTAGCTGGTCGGCTCCGATCTCCTACGAGCAGTACTTC.

The rearrangement links TRBV6-6 to TRBJ2-7, with TRBD2 as a possible D gene (7 bases). The CDR3 loop spans 16 amino acids. CDR1 and CDR2 (germline): MNHNY, SVGAGI (reference sequence). Trimming cost V 0 bases and J 4 bases, with 16 bases left between them. The CDR3 DNA reads TGTGCCAGCAGTTACTCGGGGGGCGGGGGCGGATACGAGCAGTACTTC. It codes for CASSYSGGGGGYEQYF.

The J gene is TRBJ2-3, the V gene TRBV9; 8 bases line up with TRBD2. Germline-derived CDR1 and CDR2 are SGDLS and YYNGEE. Trimming at V came to 2 bases and at J to 12 bases, leaving 5 bases not matched to a gene. The CDR3 extends over 12 amino acids. The CDR3 DNA reads TGTGCCAGCAGCGTCCTAAGCGGGGGCCAGTATTTT. It specifies CASSVLSGGQYF. The full variable domain, completed using reference TRBV9 and TRBJ2-3, is DSGVTQTPKHLITATGQRVTLRCSPRSGDLSVYWYQQSLDQGLQFLIQYYNGEERAKGNILERFSAQQFPDLHSELNLSSLELGDSALYFCASSVLSGGQYFGPGTRLTVL.

J is TRBJ1-4 and V is TRBV15; D remains unclear. V dropped 0 bases and J dropped 8 bases, with 16 bases sitting between them. This CDR3 comprises 16 residues. Germline V gives CDR1 LNHNV, CDR2 YYDKDF (reference sequence). CDR3 DNA sequence: TGTGCCACCAGCAGAGATCTCACGGCAGGCCAAGAAAAACTGTTTTTT. It translates to CATSRDLTAGQEKLFF.

The chain combines TRBV7-2 with TRBJ2-1; 8 bases match TRBD2. CDR3 length equals 15 residues. V shed 2 bases and J 10 bases; nucleotides not matched to a gene: 10. The germline CDR1 and CDR2 sequences are SGHTA and FQGNSA. CDR3 nucleotides: TGTGCCAGCAGCTTAAGGATAGCGGGATTAGGAGAGCAGTTCTTC. Residues: CASSLRIAGLGEQFF.

The chain is built from TRBV10-2 and TRBJ1-2, with TRBD1 identical over 10 bases. There are 17 residues in the CDR3. V lost 5 bases, J lost 5 bases, and 14 bases stayed unmatched. CDR1 is WSHSY and CDR2 is SAAADI in the germline V gene. The CDR3 DNA sequence: TGCGCCAGCAGTTCTCGGACAGGGGGATTTGAGTTATATGGCTACACCTTC. It translates to CASSSRTGGFELYGYTF.

CDR3 nucleotides: TGTGCCAGCAGCCCGCCATCAGGGGCCCTAGGGGCTAATGAAAAACTGTTTTTT. This gives the protein CASSPPSGALGANEKLFF. This chain connects TRBV9 to TRBJ1-4, with D maybe TRBD1 (6 bases). Germline CDR1 reads SGDLS; CDR2 reads YYNGEE. Trimming removed 4 bases from V and 3 bases from J, with 22 bases in between. The CDR3 spans 18 residues.

The chain carries TRBV10-3 and TRBJ2-3, with D perhaps matching TRBD2 (7 bases). There are 16 residues in the CDR3. Germline V gene lookup returns CDR1 ENHRY and CDR2 SYGVKD. The V end lost 0 bases, the J end lost 3 bases, and 13 bases lay between the germline ends. The CDR3 loop is CAISESGGLETDTQYF. The DNA for the CDR3 is TGTGCCATCAGTGAGTCCGGGGGGCTGGAAACAGATACGCAGTATTTT.

There are a few counts of this clone. CDR3 sequence reads: CASSEEVGQGNEKLFF. The CDR3 DNA reads as TGTGCCAGCAGTGAAGAAGTCGGACAGGGTAATGAAAAACTGTTTTTT. The chain combines TRBV6-1 with TRBJ1-4, with 8 nucleotides matching TRBD1. Germline V gives CDR1 MNHNS, CDR2 SASEGT. The CDR3 is made up of 16 amino acids. With V trimmed by 1 base and J by 4 bases, 5 bases remained unmatched.

V usage is TRBV28 and J usage is TRBJ2-4, with TRBD2 matching over 8 bases. CDR3 length equals 18 residues. Trimming took 7 bases from V and 0 from J; bases not matched to a gene: 14. Germline assignment: CDR1 MDHEN and CDR2 SYDVKM. CDR3 sequence: CASTSGRGAVLAKNIQYF. The CDR3 DNA sequence: TGTGCCAGCACCTCAGGGCGGGGGGCCGTCCTAGCCAAAAACATTCAGTACTTC.

This clone was recorded a few times. The genes are TRBV14 and TRBJ1-3; TRBD1 might be the D (6 bases). This CDR3 is built from 16 residues. Germline V gene sequence: CDR1 SGHDN, CDR2 FVKESK. The ends were cut back, 5 bases at V and 4 bases at J, with 18 bases in the middle. The chain's CDR3 is CASSDLWTVPGNTIYF. The CDR3 nucleotides read TGTGCCAGCAGCGACCTTTGGACAGTTCCCGGAAACACCATATATTTT.

The chain recombines TRBV7-9 with TRBJ2-3; a possible D gene is TRBD1 (7 bases). There are 16 residues in the CDR3. V was clipped by 4 bases and J by 1 base, with 15 bases between them. Germline-derived CDR1 and CDR2 are SEHNR and FQNEAQ (reference sequence). The CDR3 coding sequence is TGTGCCAGCAGCTCCCGGCGCGGGACAGGCACAGATACGCAGTATTTT. This codes for CASSSRRGTGTDTQYF. Looking up the rest from reference TRBV7-9 and TRBJ2-3 gives the full variable domain: DTGVSQNPRHKITKRGQNVTFRCDPISEHNRLYWYRQTLGQGPEFLTYFQNEAQLEKSRLLSDRFSAERPKGSFSTLEIQRTEQGDSAMYLCASSSRRGTGTDTQYFGPGTRLTVL.

The chain uses TRBV5-1 and TRBJ2-1; no clear D gene. Trimming shortened V by 0 bases and J by 5 bases, and 9 bases separated the two germline ends. Germline CDR1 and CDR2: SGHRS and YFSETQ. The CDR3 has 14 amino acids. CDR3 sequence reads: CASSLGWANNEQFF. As DNA, the CDR3 is TGCGCCAGCAGCTTGGGGTGGGCTAACAATGAGCAGTTCTTC.

The chain employs TRBV4-2 and TRBJ2-3; D ambiguous. Germline CDR1 LGHNA, CDR2 YNFKEQ. This CDR3 has 13 residues. Trimming left V 5 bases short and J 0 bases short, with 6 bases between. CDR3 protein: CASSDSSTDTQYF. CDR3 nucleotides: TGTGCCAGCAGCGACTCCAGCACAGATACGCAGTATTTT.

This rearrangement joins TRBV7-3 to TRBJ1-4, with 8 bases fitting TRBD1. CDR3 length equals 14 residues. Germline assignment: CDR1 SGHTA and CDR2 FQGTGA. The V and J ends lost 3 bases and 6 bases, in that order; junction bases with no gene match: 3. CDR3 DNA: TGTGCCAGCAGCTTGGACAGGGTTGATGAAAAACTGTTTTTT. Its translation is CASSLDRVDEKLFF.

The V gene is TRBV18, the J gene TRBJ2-1; 10 nucleotides align to TRBD2. V was pared by 7 bases and J by 10 bases, with 13 bases of the junction left unmatched. This CDR3 is 15 amino acids long. CDR1 and CDR2 (germline): KGHSH, LQKENI. The chain's CDR3 is CASFFSGGTTGEQFF. The CDR3 region has the DNA TGTGCCAGCTTCTTTAGCGGGGGGACAACGGGGGAGCAGTTCTTC.

This clone showed up just a few times. V and J are TRBV20-1 and TRBJ1-3, with D possibly matching TRBD1 (5 bases). Germline V CDR1 and CDR2: DFQATT, SNEGSKA (reference sequence). Trimming removed 6 bases from V and 7 bases from J, with 10 bases in between. CDR3 size: 11 residues. The CDR3 DNA is TGCAGTGCCAGGGTAGAGAACACCATATATTTT. This codes for CSARVENTIYF.

In its sample, this clone was seen a few times. The chain employs TRBV10-3 and TRBJ1-1; a weak D match, TRBD1 (5 bases). V gave up 3 bases and J gave up 8 bases, with 16 bases separating them. Germline-derived CDR1 and CDR2 are ENHRY and SYGVKD. The CDR3 is made up of 14 amino acids. The CDR3, as DNA: TGTGCCATCAGTGATCTAGGGGCCCCTACCGAAGCTTTCTTT. It encodes CAISDLGAPTEAFF.